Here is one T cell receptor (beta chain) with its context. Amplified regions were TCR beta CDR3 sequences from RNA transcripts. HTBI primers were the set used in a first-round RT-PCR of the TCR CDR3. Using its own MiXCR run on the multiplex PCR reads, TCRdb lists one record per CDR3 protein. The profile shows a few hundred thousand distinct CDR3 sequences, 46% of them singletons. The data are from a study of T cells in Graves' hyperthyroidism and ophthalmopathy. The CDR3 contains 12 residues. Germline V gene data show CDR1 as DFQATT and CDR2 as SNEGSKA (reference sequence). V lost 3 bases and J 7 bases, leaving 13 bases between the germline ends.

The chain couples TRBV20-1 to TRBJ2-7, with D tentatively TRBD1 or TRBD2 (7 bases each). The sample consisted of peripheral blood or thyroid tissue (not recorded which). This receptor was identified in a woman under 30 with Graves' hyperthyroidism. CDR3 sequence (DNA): TGCAGTGCTAGCCCAGGGGGGGGAGAGCAGTACTTC. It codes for CSASPGGGEQYF.